A selection of T cell receptor beta chains follows, all from one sample in a study of T cells in placental villitis. The method was immunoSEQ multiplex PCR; TCRdb's version includes in-frame clones alone and lacks a portion of them. The repertoire has fewer than 950 clones, about 98% of them found once; the top ten carry 2.5% to 3.5%. The source material was placental tissue containing maternal and fetal cells. The receptors derive from a human donor in good health; the placental T cells may come from both mother and fetus. The CDR3 runs from the conserved cysteine through the conserved F or W. The order of the fields is V gene, clone size, D gene, J gene, CDR3 DNA, CDR3 protein. The D gene is left open where the match is weak. Expanded clones get a size class; other rows say once, few or many, or leave the size out.

v_gene: TRBV5-6; abundance: .; d_gene: .; j_gene: TRBJ2-7; CDR3nt: TGTGCCAGCGGATTCTGGGCCAGGGGAACCTACGAGCAGTACTTC; CDR3aa: CASGFWARGTYEQYF
v_gene: TRBV19; abundance: .; d_gene: TRBD2; j_gene: TRBJ2-7; CDR3nt: TGTGCCAGTAGTGCCGGACTAGCGGGGACCTACGAGCAGTACTTC; CDR3aa: CASSAGLAGTYEQYF
v_gene: TRBV25-1; abundance: .; d_gene: .; j_gene: TRBJ1-1; CDR3nt: TGTGCCAGCAGGCCTCTGGACCGGGTGAACACTGAAGCTTTCTTT; CDR3aa: CASRPLDRVNTEAFF
v_gene: TRBV27; abundance: .; d_gene: TRBD1; j_gene: TRBJ1-2; CDR3nt: TGTGCCAGCGCTCGACAGGGGACTAACTATGGCTACACCTTC; CDR3aa: CASARQGTNYGYTF
v_gene: TRBV27; abundance: .; d_gene: TRBD1; j_gene: TRBJ2-3; CDR3nt: TGTGCCAGCAGTTTATACGGACAGGGAATGAACACAGATACGCAGTATTTT; CDR3aa: CASSLYGQGMNTDTQYF
v_gene: TRBV7-9; abundance: .; d_gene: TRBD2; j_gene: TRBJ2-1; CDR3nt: TGTGCCAGCAGCTTTATATCTAGCGGGAACAATGAGCAGTTCTTC; CDR3aa: CASSFISSGNNEQFF
v_gene: TRBV12-3/TRBV12-4; abundance: .; d_gene: .; j_gene: TRBJ1-5; CDR3nt: TGTGCCAGCAGTTTGAAGATTAATCAGCCCCAGCATTTT; CDR3aa: CASSLKINQPQHF
v_gene: TRBV6-5; abundance: .; d_gene: .; j_gene: TRBJ2-7; CDR3nt: TGTGCCAGCAGCCCGACATGGAAGCTCTCCTACGAGCAGTACTTC; CDR3aa: CASSPTWKLSYEQYF
v_gene: TRBV3-1/TRBV3-2; abundance: .; d_gene: .; j_gene: TRBJ2-1; CDR3nt: TGTGCCAGCAGCCAAGATATTCGTTTCCTACCCTTCGCCTACAATGAGCAGTTCTTC; CDR3aa: CASSQDIRFLPFAYNEQFF
v_gene: TRBV5-6; abundance: .; d_gene: TRBD1; j_gene: TRBJ2-2; CDR3nt: TGTGCCAGCAGCTTGGGGACGTCAGGGGGAACCGGGGAGCTGTTTTTT; CDR3aa: CASSLGTSGGTGELFF
v_gene: TRBV19; abundance: once; d_gene: .; j_gene: TRBJ2-1; CDR3nt: TGTGCCAGTAGTAACAGCTACAATGAGCAGTTCTTC; CDR3aa: CASSNSYNEQFF
v_gene: TRBV6-4; abundance: .; d_gene: TRBD2; j_gene: TRBJ2-1; CDR3nt: TGTGCCAGCAGTGAACTAGCGGGAGGATCTGAGCAGTTCTTC; CDR3aa: CASSELAGGSEQFF
v_gene: TRBV9; abundance: .; d_gene: .; j_gene: TRBJ2-5; CDR3nt: TGTGCCAGCAGCCCCCATGGGTTAGATACCCAGTACTTC; CDR3aa: CASSPHGLDTQYF
v_gene: TRBV7-2; abundance: .; d_gene: TRBD1; j_gene: TRBJ1-2; CDR3nt: TGTGCCAGCAGCCAAGACAGGGGTCACTATGGCTACACCTTC; CDR3aa: CASSQDRGHYGYTF
v_gene: TRBV12-3/TRBV12-4; abundance: .; d_gene: .; j_gene: TRBJ1-2; CDR3nt: TGTGCCAGCAGGAGAGGGTCTGGCTACACCTTC; CDR3aa: CASRRGSGYTF
v_gene: TRBV3-1/TRBV3-2; abundance: .; d_gene: TRBD2; j_gene: TRBJ2-1; CDR3nt: TGTGCCAGCAGCCGGCTAGCGGGGAGAACCTACAATGAGCAGTTCTTC; CDR3aa: CASSRLAGRTYNEQFF
v_gene: TRBV6-5; abundance: .; d_gene: TRBD1; j_gene: TRBJ2-2; CDR3nt: TGTGCCAGCAGTAGGACAGGGCCCCCCGGGGAGCTGTTTTTT; CDR3aa: CASSRTGPPGELFF